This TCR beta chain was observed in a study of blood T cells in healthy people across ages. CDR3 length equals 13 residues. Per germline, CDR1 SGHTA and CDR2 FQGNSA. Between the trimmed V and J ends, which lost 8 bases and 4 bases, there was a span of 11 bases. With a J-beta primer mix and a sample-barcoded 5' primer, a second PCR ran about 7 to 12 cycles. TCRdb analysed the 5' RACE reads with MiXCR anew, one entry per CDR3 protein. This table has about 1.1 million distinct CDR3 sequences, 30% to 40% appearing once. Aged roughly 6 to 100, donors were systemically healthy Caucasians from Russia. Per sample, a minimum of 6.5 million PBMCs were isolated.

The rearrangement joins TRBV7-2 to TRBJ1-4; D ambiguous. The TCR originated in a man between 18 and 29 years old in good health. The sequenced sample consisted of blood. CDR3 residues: CASRNSLNEKLFF. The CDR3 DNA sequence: TGTGCCAGCCGGAATTCCCTTAATGAAAAACTGTTTTTT.